The 12 T cell receptor beta chains below all came from one sample that was sequenced in a study of radiotherapy plus CTLA-4 blockade in lung cancer. Profiling relied on immunoSEQ multiplex PCR, and the TCRdb table lists in-frame clones only, not all of them. Of around 40,000 clones listed, about 77% were seen once; the top ten hold 8.5% to 10%. The sequencing here drew on peripheral blood, taken from a patient treated with radiotherapy plus ipilimumab. The receptors were sampled from a human donor with non-small cell lung cancer who had stable disease on radiotherapy plus ipilimumab.

The chain employs TRBV30 and TRBJ2-7, with D tentatively TRBD1 (7 bases). This CDR3 spans 13 amino acids. Trimming removed 2 bases from V and 3 bases from J, with 11 bases in between. Germline V gene lookup returns CDR1 GTSNPN and CDR2 SVGIG (reference sequence). The DNA of the CDR3 is TGTGCCTGGAGTCGACAGGGAGGCTACGAGCAGTACTTC. Translated: CAWSRQGGYEQYF.

The chain combines TRBV2 with TRBJ1-1; D is perhaps TRBD1 (5 bases). CDR3 size: 14 residues. Deletions cut 6 bases from V and 1 base from J, with 12 bases between. Per germline, CDR1 SNHLY and CDR2 FYNNEI. CDR3 in amino acids: CASRVTETNTEAFF. In DNA, the CDR3 is TGTGCCAGCAGGGTGACAGAGACGAACACTGAAGCTTTCTTT.

This rearrangement joins TRBV10-3 to TRBJ1-5; D unclear. The V gene's germline CDR1 is ENHRY and CDR2 SYGVKD. The CDR3 has 13 residues. V gave up 7 bases and J gave up 7 bases, with 14 bases separating them. CDR3 in DNA: TGTGCCATCAAGGGAGGGCCCTCACAGCCCCAGCATTTT. This sequence encodes CAIKGGPSQPQHF.

This clone turned up a few times. The V gene is TRBV10-1, the J gene TRBJ1-2; D not certain. The germline gives CDR1 WNHNN, CDR2 SYGVQD (reference sequence). Trimming cost V 0 bases and J 4 bases, with 6 bases left between them. The CDR3 loop spans 13 amino acids. As DNA, the CDR3 is TGCGCCAGCAGTGAGTCCAGAACCTATGGCTACACCTTC. Translation gives CASSESRTYGYTF.

V usage is TRBV7-9 and J usage is TRBJ1-2; 10 bases agree with TRBD1. Per the germline V gene, CDR1 is SEHNR and CDR2 is FQNEAQ (reference sequence). The junction had 12 bases not matched to a gene; V was cut back by 4 bases and J by 7 bases. The CDR3 length is 16 residues. CDR3 sequence: CASSSPGTGVKGGYTF. As DNA, the CDR3 is TGTGCCAGCAGCTCTCCTGGGACAGGGGTAAAGGGTGGCTACACCTTC.

This chain links TRBV29-1 with TRBJ1-2; D unclear. In germline, CDR1 is SQVTM, CDR2 ANQGSEA. V gave up 4 bases and J gave up 5 bases, with 11 bases separating them. The CDR3 has 12 amino acids. The CDR3, as DNA: TGCAGCGTTGGAGGAAAAGATTATGGCTACACCTTC. Protein: CSVGGKDYGYTF.

The V gene is TRBV5-5, the J gene TRBJ2-7; no clear D gene. Trimming stripped 2 bases from V and 2 bases from J, with 8 bases between. This CDR3 has 13 residues. Looked up from germline, CDR1 is SGHKS and CDR2 is YYEKEE (reference sequence). CDR3 amino acids: CASSFGQTYEQYF. The CDR3 coding sequence is TGTGCCAGCAGCTTTGGGCAGACCTACGAGCAGTACTTC.

This chain uses TRBV5-4 with TRBJ1-2; D not resolved. This CDR3 comprises 15 residues. Looked up from germline, CDR1 is SGHNT and CDR2 is YYREEE (reference sequence). V shed 3 bases and J shed 2 bases, with 14 bases lying between them. The CDR3 here is CASSSGGNANYGYTF. CDR3 sequence (DNA): TGTGCCAGCAGCTCGGGAGGGAATGCGAACTATGGCTACACCTTC.

This clone was counted a few times. This sequence joins TRBV4-2 and TRBJ1-2, with D perhaps TRBD1 (5 bases). This CDR3 region has 14 residues. Germline V gives CDR1 LGHNA, CDR2 YNFKEQ. Trimming cost V 0 bases and J 4 bases, with 9 bases left between them. The CDR3 bases are TGTGCCAGCAGCCAAGATTATCAGGGCTATGGCTACACCTTC. It specifies CASSQDYQGYGYTF.

The chain carries TRBV11-2 and TRBJ2-5; D uncertain. The CDR3 is 13 amino acids. V was pared by 1 base and J by 7 bases, with 10 bases between. CDR1 and CDR2 (germline): SGHAT, FQNNGV. This chain's CDR3 is CASSLAGSGTQYF. For the CDR3, the DNA is TGTGCCAGCAGCTTAGCCGGTTCCGGGACCCAGTACTTC.

The V gene is TRBV7-2, the J gene TRBJ1-2, with TRBD1 identical over 8 bases. V was clipped by 2 bases and J by 4 bases; unmatched bases: 6. Germline V CDR1 and CDR2: SGHTA, FQGNSA. The CDR3 sequence is 15 residues long. DNA for the CDR3: TGTGCCAGCAGCTTACGGCCAGGGGGCAGCTATGGCTACACCTTC. It translates to CASSLRPGGSYGYTF.

Concerning this clone: Different DNA sequences within this sample yield the same CDR3. V gene TRBV25-1 combines with J gene TRBJ2-3; D remains unclear. The CDR3 length is 14 residues. With 4 bases removed from V and 1 base from J, the gap between germline ends came to 9 bases. Per the germline V gene, CDR1 is MGHDK and CDR2 is SYGVNS. CDR3 DNA: TGTGCCAGCAGTGCTTTTCAGGGCACAGATACGCAGTATTTT. Translated: CASSAFQGTDTQYF. The whole variable domain, filled in from reference TRBV25-1 and TRBJ2-3, reads EADIYQTPRYLVIGTGKKITLECSQTMGHDKMYWYQQDPGMELHLIHYSYGVNSTEKGDLSSESTVSRIRTEHFPLTLESARPSHTSQYLCASSAFQGTDTQYFGPGTRLTVL.